The TCR beta chain described here comes from a study of identical twins. TCRdb processed the 5' RACE reads anew with MiXCR; each CDR3 protein has one entry. The top ten hold roughly 2% of the sample, which has hundreds of thousands of distinct CDR3 sequences, 7.5% seen once. This CDR3 is 14 amino acids long. Between the trimmed V and J ends, which lost 6 bases and 1 base, there was a span of 11 bases. Germline V gene lookup returns CDR1 MNHEY and CDR2 SMNVEV (reference sequence). This clonotype was seen a few times. These data were also reused for a study on yellow fever vaccine responses in identical twins.

This TCR was recovered from a woman between 18 and 29 years old in good health. The chain joins TRBV27 to TRBJ2-3; D perhaps matches TRBD1 (5 bases). The sequencing sample was made of memory (CD45RO+) T cells sorted from blood. CDR3 nucleotides: TGTGCCAGCAGAAATACCAGGGGCACAGATACGCAGTATTTT. This gives the protein CASRNTRGTDTQYF.